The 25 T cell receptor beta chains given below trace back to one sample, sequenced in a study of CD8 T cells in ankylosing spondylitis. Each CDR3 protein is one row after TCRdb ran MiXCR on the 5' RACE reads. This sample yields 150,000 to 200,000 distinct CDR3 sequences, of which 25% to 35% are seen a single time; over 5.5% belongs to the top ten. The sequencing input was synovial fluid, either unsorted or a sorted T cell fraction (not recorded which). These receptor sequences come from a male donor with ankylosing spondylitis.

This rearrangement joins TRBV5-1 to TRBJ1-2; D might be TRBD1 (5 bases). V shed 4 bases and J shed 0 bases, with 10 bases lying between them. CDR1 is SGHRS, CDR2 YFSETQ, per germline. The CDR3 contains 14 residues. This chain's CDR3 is CASSPTVANYGYTF. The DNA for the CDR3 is TGCGCCAGCAGCCCGACAGTTGCTAACTATGGCTACACCTTC.

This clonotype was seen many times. The CDR3 DNA reads TGCGCCAGCAGCCCGACAGGGAAACCCACAGATACGCAGTATTTT. This codes for CASSPTGKPTDTQYF. This rearrangement joins TRBV5-1 to TRBJ2-3, with 7 bases lining up with TRBD1. V shed 4 bases, J shed 2 bases, and the junction held 7 bases outside the gene matches. This CDR3 region has 15 residues. Germline V gene lookup returns CDR1 SGHRS and CDR2 YFSETQ.

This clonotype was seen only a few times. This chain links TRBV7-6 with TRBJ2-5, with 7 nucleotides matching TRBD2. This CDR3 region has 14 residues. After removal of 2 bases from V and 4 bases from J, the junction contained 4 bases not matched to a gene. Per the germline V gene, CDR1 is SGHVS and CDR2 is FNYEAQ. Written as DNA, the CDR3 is TGTGCCAGCAGCTTACTCAGGGAGGGAGAGACCCAGTACTTC. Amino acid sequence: CASSLLREGETQYF.

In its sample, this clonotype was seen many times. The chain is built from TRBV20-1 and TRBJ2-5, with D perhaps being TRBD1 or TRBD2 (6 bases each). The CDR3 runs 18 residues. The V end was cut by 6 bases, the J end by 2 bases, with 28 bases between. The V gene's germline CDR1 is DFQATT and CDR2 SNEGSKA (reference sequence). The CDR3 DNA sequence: TGCAGTGCCCCTGTTGGACTGGTACCGGGGGCCTATCAAGAGACCCAGTACTTC. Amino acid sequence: CSAPVGLVPGAYQETQYF.

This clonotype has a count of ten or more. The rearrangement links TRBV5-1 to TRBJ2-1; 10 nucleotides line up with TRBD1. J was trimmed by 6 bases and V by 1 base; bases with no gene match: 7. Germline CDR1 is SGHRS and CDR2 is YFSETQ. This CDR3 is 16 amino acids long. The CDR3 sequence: CASSLHGTGVSNEQFF. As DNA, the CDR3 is TGCGCCAGCAGCTTGCACGGGACAGGGGTCTCCAATGAGCAGTTCTTC.

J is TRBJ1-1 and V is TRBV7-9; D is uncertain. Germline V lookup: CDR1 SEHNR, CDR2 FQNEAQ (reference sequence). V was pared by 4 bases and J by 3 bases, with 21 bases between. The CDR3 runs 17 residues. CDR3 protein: CASSSGEAEGWDTEAFF. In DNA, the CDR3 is TGTGCCAGCAGCTCCGGAGAGGCGGAGGGCTGGGACACTGAAGCTTTCTTT.

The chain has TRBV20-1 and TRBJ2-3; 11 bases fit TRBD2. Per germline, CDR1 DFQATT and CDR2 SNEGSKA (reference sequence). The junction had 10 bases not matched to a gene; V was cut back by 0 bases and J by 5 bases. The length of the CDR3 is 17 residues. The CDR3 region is CSARDRISGGAGDTQYF. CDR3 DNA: TGCAGTGCTAGAGACCGAATTAGCGGGGGGGCCGGAGATACGCAGTATTTT.

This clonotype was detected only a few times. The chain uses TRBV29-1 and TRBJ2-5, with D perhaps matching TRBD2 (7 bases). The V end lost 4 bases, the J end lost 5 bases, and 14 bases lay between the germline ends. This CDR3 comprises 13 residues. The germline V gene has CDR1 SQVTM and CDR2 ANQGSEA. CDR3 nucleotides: TGCAGCGTTGGACCACAGGGAGGGGAGACCCAGTACTTC. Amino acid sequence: CSVGPQGGETQYF.

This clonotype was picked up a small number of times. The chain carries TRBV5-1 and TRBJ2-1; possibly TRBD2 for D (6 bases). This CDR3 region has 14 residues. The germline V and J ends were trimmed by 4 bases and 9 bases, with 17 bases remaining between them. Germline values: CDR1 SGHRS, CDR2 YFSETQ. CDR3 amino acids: CASSALGGTSEQFF. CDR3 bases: TGCGCCAGCAGCGCCCTTGGGGGGACGAGTGAGCAGTTCTTC.

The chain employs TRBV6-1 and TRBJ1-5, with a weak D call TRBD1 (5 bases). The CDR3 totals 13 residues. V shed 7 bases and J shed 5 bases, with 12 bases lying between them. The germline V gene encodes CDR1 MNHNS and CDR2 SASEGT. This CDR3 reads CASTRDGDQPQHF. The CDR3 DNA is TGTGCCAGCACTAGGGACGGGGATCAGCCCCAGCATTTT.

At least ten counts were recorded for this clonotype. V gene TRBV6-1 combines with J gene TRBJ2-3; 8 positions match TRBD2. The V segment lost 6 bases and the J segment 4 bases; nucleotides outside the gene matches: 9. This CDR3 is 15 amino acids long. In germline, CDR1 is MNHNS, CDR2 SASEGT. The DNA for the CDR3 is TGTGCCAGCAGCCTACTAGCGGAAGCTTCAGATACGCAGTATTTT. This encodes CASSLLAEASDTQYF.

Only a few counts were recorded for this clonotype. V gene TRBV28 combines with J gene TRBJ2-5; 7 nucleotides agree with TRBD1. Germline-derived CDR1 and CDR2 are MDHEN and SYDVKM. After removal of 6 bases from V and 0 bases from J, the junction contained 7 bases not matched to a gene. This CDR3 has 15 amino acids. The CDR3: CASSPGQKYQETQYF. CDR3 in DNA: TGTGCCAGCAGCCCGGGACAGAAGTACCAAGAGACCCAGTACTTC.

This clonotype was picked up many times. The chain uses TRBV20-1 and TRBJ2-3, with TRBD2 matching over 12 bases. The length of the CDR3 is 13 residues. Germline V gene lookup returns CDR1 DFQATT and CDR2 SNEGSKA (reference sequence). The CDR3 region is CTMTSGRSGAQYF. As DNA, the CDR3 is TGCACAATGACTAGCGGGAGATCTGGGGCGCAGTATTTT.

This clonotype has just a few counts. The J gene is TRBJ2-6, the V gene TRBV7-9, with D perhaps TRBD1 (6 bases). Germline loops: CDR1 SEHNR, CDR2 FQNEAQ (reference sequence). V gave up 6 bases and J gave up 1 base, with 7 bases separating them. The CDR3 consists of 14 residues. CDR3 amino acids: CASRDSSGANVLTF. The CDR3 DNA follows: TGTGCCAGCAGGGACAGTTCTGGGGCCAACGTCCTGACTTTC.

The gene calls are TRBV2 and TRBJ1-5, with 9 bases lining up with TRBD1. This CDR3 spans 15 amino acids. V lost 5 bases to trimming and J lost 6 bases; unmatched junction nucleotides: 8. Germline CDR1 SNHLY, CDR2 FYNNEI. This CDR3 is CASSTWTGASQPQHF. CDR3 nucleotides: TGTGCCAGCAGTACCTGGACAGGGGCATCTCAGCCCCAGCATTTT. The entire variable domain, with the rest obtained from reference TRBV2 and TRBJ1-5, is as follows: EPEVTQTPSHQVTQMGQEVILRCVPISNHLYFYWYRQILGQKVEFLVSFYNNEISEKSEIFDDQFSVERPDGSNFTLKIRSTKLEDSAMYFCASSTWTGASQPQHFGDGTRLSIL.

DNA of the CDR3: TGTGCCAGCAGTATACATGGGGCGCTGGGGAACACTGAAGCTTTCTTT. This encodes CASSIHGALGNTEAFF. The chain uses TRBV12-3 or TRBV12-4 and TRBJ1-1; maybe TRBD1 (5 bases). The CDR3 is 16 residues long. V lost 5 bases, J lost 1 base, and 17 bases lay in between.

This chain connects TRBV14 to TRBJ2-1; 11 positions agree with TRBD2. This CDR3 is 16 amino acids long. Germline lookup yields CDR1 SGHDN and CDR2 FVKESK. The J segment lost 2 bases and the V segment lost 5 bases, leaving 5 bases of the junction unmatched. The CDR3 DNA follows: TGTGCCAGCAGCATGCCGGGACTAGCGGCCTACAATGAGCAGTTCTTC. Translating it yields CASSMPGLAAYNEQFF.

The CDR3 DNA sequence: TGTGCCAGCAGCACTGGACAGTCGGAGACCCAGTACTTC. Protein: CASSTGQSETQYF. The chain combines TRBV7-2 with TRBJ2-5; D may be TRBD1 (6 bases). CDR1 is SGHTA, CDR2 FQGNSA, per germline. The CDR3 is 13 amino acids. The V and J ends lost 5 bases and 5 bases respectively, with 12 bases between them. The full variable domain, its missing parts supplied by reference TRBV7-2 and TRBJ2-5, is GAGVSQSPSNKVTEKGKDVELRCDPISGHTALYWYRQSLGQGLEFLIYFQGNSAPDKSGLPSDRFSAERTGGSVSTLTIQRTQQEDSAVYLCASSTGQSETQYFGPGTRLLVL.

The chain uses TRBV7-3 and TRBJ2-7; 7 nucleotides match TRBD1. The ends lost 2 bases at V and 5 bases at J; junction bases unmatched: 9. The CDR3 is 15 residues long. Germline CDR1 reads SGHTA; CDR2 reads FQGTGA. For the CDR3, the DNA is TGTGCCAGCAGCTTAGAGGGGGCAGGGTCCCACGAGCAGTACTTC. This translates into CASSLEGAGSHEQYF.

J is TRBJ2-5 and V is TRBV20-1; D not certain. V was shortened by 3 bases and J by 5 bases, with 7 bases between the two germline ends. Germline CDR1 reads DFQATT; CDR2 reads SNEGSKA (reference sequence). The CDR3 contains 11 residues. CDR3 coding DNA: TGCAGTGCTAGTTTGGGGGAGACCCAGTACTTC. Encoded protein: CSASLGETQYF.

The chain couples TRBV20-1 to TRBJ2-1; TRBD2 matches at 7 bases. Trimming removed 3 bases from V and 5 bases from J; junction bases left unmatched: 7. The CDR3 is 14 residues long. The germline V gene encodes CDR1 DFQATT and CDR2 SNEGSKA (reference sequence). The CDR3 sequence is CSASTREWNNEQFF. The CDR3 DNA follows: TGCAGTGCTAGTACGCGGGAGTGGAACAATGAGCAGTTCTTC.

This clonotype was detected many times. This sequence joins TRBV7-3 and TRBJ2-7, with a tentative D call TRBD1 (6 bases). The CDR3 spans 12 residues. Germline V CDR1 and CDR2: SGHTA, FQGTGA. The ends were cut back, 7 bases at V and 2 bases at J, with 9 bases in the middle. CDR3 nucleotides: TGTGCCAGCATGGACAGAACCTACGAGCAGTACTTC. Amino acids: CASMDRTYEQYF.

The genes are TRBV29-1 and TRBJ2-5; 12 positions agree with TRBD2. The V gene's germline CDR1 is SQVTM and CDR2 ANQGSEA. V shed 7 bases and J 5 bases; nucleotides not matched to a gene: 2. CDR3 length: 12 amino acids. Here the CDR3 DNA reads TGCAGCGGACTAGCGGGAGAGGAGACCCAGTACTTC. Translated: CSGLAGEETQYF.

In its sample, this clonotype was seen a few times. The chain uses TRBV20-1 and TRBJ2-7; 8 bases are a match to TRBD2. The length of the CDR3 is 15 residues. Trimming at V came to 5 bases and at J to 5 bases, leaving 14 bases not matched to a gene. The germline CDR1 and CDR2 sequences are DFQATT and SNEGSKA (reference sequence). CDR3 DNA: TGCAGTGCTTCTAACGCCGGGACTAGGGGGAACGAGCAGTACTTC. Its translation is CSASNAGTRGNEQYF.

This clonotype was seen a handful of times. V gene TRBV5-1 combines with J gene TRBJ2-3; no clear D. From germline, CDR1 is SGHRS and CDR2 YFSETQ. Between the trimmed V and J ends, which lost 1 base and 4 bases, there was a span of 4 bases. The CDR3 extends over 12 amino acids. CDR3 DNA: TGCGCCAGCAGCTTGAAGGCAGATACGCAGTATTTT. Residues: CASSLKADTQYF.